This T cell receptor (beta chain) derives from a study of identifying expanded T cells in peripheral blood. Study-wide results and caveats: Differentially abundant clones: about 1.2 between replicates, roughly 16 at about two weeks, approximately 18 at four. Variance in clone template counts between two-week samples significantly increased with total template count across all healthy donors.

This clone was counted between two and nine times. Its antigen is unknown. Libraries were prepared by immunoSEQ multiplex PCR; TCRdb keeps only in-frame clonotypes and omits some of them. Of some 95,000 clones in the sample, around 88% were seen once. Germline V CDR1 and CDR2: SGHTS, YDEGEE. Trimming at V came to 3 bases and at J to 4 bases, leaving 8 bases not matched to a gene. The CDR3 is made up of 15 amino acids. Collection occurred without any documented infections or immune events in donors. The TCR originated in a person aged 18 to 75 in good health. The V gene is TRBV5-8, the J gene TRBJ1-2; 8 bases align to TRBD1. Input material: blood. CDR3 sequence (DNA): TGTGCCAGCAGCTCCTGGGGCAGGGGGCTCTATGGCTACACCTTC. The encoded protein is CASSSWGRGLYGYTF.